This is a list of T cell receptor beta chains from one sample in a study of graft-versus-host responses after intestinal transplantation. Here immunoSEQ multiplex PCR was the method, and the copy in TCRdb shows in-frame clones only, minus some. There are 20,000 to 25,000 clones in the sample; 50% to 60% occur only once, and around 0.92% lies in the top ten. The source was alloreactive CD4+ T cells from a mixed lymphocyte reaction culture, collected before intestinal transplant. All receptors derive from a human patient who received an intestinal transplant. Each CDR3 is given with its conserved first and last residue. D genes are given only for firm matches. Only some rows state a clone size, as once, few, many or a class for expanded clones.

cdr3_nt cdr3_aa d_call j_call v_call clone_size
TGTGCCAGCAGTTCGGGGACTAGCGGGGGGGAGACCCAGTACTTC CASSSGTSGGETQYF TRBD2 TRBJ2-5 TRBV6-5 .
TGTGCCTGGAGTTGGTGGGGGGGGCAGGACGAGCAGTACTTC CAWSWWGGQDEQYF . TRBJ2-7 TRBV30 .
TGCGCCAGCAGCTTGGCGGGGACAGGGGGAGAGACCCAGTACTTC CASSLAGTGGETQYF TRBD1 TRBJ2-5 TRBV5-1 .
TGTGCCAGCAGCCCGGGACTAGCGGGGGGTCTAGATACGCAGTATTTT CASSPGLAGGLDTQYF TRBD2 TRBJ2-3 TRBV7-2 few
TGCAGCGTTGTAAGGGGAACTGAAGCTTTCTTT CSVVRGTEAFF . TRBJ1-1 TRBV29-1 .
TGCAGCGTCGACAGGGGCCGTACAGATACGCAGTATTTT CSVDRGRTDTQYF TRBD1 TRBJ2-3 TRBV29-1 .
TGCAGCGCCGGAGCCCCTGGCTACACCTTC CSAGAPGYTF . TRBJ1-2 TRBV29-1 .
TGTGCCAGCACTCCCACGTCCGGGACAACCTATGGCTACACCTTC CASTPTSGTTYGYTF . TRBJ1-2 TRBV6-4 .
TGTGCCTGGACGCCAGGGTTCGTTCCTCTTTCCTACGAGCAGTACTTC CAWTPGFVPLSYEQYF . TRBJ2-7 TRBV30 .
TGTGCCTCCGACAGGGGCGGAAACACCATATATTTT CASDRGGNTIYF TRBD1 TRBJ1-3 TRBV30 .
TGTGCCATCAGTGCTGGCCGGGACACAGGGGGTTATGGCTACACCTTC CAISAGRDTGGYGYTF TRBD1 TRBJ1-2 TRBV10-3 few
TGTGCCAGCAGCCCCGTAACTGAAGCTTTCTTT CASSPVTEAFF . TRBJ1-1 TRBV11-3 few
TGTGCCAGCGAGCGGAACTCCTACAATGAGCAGTTCTTC CASERNSYNEQFF . TRBJ2-1 TRBV6-1 .
TGTGCCTGGAGTCCATGGACATATCAGCCCCAGCATTTT CAWSPWTYQPQHF . TRBJ1-5 TRBV30 .
TGCGCCAGCACCTGGACAGGGGCCTATGGCTACACCTTC CASTWTGAYGYTF TRBD1 TRBJ1-2 TRBV10-2 few
TGCGCCAGCAGCTTTTCAGAAGACTATGGCTACACCTTC CASSFSEDYGYTF . TRBJ1-2 TRBV5-1 once
TGCAGCGTTGGGGATGACAGGAACTATGGCTACACCTTC CSVGDDRNYGYTF . TRBJ1-2 TRBV29-1 .
TGTGCCAGCAGAACCGCGGCAGGGGTCTACACCGGGGAGCTGTTTTTT CASRTAAGVYTGELFF . TRBJ2-2 TRBV7-2 .
TGTGCCAGCAGCTTGATCCACCGACAGGGTCCCAATGAAAAACTGTTTTTT CASSLIHRQGPNEKLFF TRBD1 TRBJ1-4 TRBV5-5 .
TGTGCCAGCAGGGGGACAGTAGCCTACGAGCAGTACTTC CASRGTVAYEQYF TRBD1 TRBJ2-7 TRBV2 few
TGCGCCAGCAGGCAGGGGGGAATAAACACCGGGGAGCTGTTTTTT CASRQGGINTGELFF . TRBJ2-2 TRBV10-2 .
TGTGCCAGTAGTAGGCGGGGGGCGGATACGCAGTATTTT CASSRRGADTQYF TRBD2 TRBJ2-3 TRBV19 .
TGTGCCAGCAGTACCACGGACGGCGGGAGAAAACTGTTTTTT CASSTTDGGRKLFF . TRBJ1-4 TRBV28 .
TGTGCCAGCAGCTCTGCAGGAGGCTCGGGGGAGCTGTTTTTT CASSSAGGSGELFF . TRBJ2-2 TRBV7-2 .
TGCGCCAGCAGCTTACTTGGTTCCAGGGTGGCAGATACGCAGTATTTT CASSLLGSRVADTQYF . TRBJ2-3 TRBV5-1 .
TGTGCCAGCAGGTCGGGACAGGGTATCTACGAGCAGTACTTC CASRSGQGIYEQYF TRBD1 TRBJ2-7 TRBV6-5 .
TGTGCCAGCAGCAGAGGAAATAGCGGGGCCCAAGAGACCCAGTACTTC CASSRGNSGAQETQYF TRBD2 TRBJ2-5 TRBV5-4 .
TGCAGTGCTAGACGGACCGGGGAGCTGTTTTTT CSARRTGELFF . TRBJ2-2 TRBV20-1 .
TGTGCCAGCAGTTTAATAAGCAGGGTGGGCGATCAGCCCCAGCATTTT CASSLISRVGDQPQHF . TRBJ1-5 TRBV27 few
TGTGCCAGCAGTTTAGGTGGATCCAGGACTGAAGCTTTCTTT CASSLGGSRTEAFF . TRBJ1-1 TRBV28 .
TGTGCCAGCAGCCATAACCGGGACTCCCAGTACCAAGAGACCCAGTACTTC CASSHNRDSQYQETQYF . TRBJ2-5 TRBV7-2 .
TGTGCCAGCTCACGGTCCCAACCACAGATTACAGAGCAGTACTTC CASSRSQPQITEQYF . TRBJ2-7 TRBV18 .
TGTGCCAGCAGTTTTGACAGGGAGAAGAATGAGCAGTTCTTC CASSFDREKNEQFF TRBD1 TRBJ2-1 TRBV6-5 once
TGCGCCAGCAGCTTTCTGAACACCGGGGAGCTGTTTTTT CASSFLNTGELFF . TRBJ2-2 TRBV5-1 .
TGTGCCAGCAGTTCCGGGACAGGTGTATCCAATGAGCAGTTCTTC CASSSGTGVSNEQFF TRBD1 TRBJ2-1 TRBV27 .
TGTGCCAGCTCACCACTGAGACAGGGTAACACCGGGGAGCTGTTTTTT CASSPLRQGNTGELFF TRBD1 TRBJ2-2 TRBV18 few
TGTGCCAGCAGCCCCATAGCGGGAGTGTTGGAGACCCAGTACTTC CASSPIAGVLETQYF TRBD2 TRBJ2-5 TRBV5-5 few
TGTGCCAGTAGTTGGGACAGGGGAGATACGCAGTATTTT CASSWDRGDTQYF TRBD1 TRBJ2-3 TRBV19 .
TGCAGCGTCTTAAGCCGGGACAGGGGACTGAATGAAAAACTGTTTTTT CSVLSRDRGLNEKLFF TRBD1 TRBJ1-4 TRBV29-1 .
TGCGCCAGCAGCTTGGACAGGGGTAGCTACACCTTC CASSLDRGSYTF TRBD1 TRBJ1-2 TRBV5-1 once
TGTGCCTCAACCGGGACAGGCTCCTACGAGCAGTACTTC CASTGTGSYEQYF TRBD1 TRBJ2-7 TRBV30 .
TGTGCCAGCAGCTTAGTCGGTGGGCAACTCTACGAGCAGTACTTC CASSLVGGQLYEQYF . TRBJ2-7 TRBV7-9 .
TGTGCCAGCAGCGTAGACCAGGGGGCGAGCTCCTACAATGAGCAGTTCTTC CASSVDQGASSYNEQFF TRBD1 TRBJ2-1 TRBV9 .
TGTGCCAGCAGTTACCTAGCGGGAGTCCCTTCCTACGAGCAGTACTTC CASSYLAGVPSYEQYF TRBD2 TRBJ2-7 TRBV6-5 .
TGTGCCAGCAGCTTAAAGGCCAGGGTTTATGGCTACACCTTC CASSLKARVYGYTF . TRBJ1-2 TRBV7-2 .
TGTGCCAGTAGTGTCGCCGGGCTAGGGTTCGCGGGGGATCGCGAGACCCAGTACTTC CASSVAGLGFAGDRETQYF TRBD2 TRBJ2-5 TRBV19 .
TGTGCCAGCAGTCTTGTAGGGTGGGGAGGTGAAGCTTTCTTT CASSLVGWGGEAFF . TRBJ1-1 TRBV27 .
TGCGCCAGCAGTTGGACTAGCCCCACAGATACGCAGTATTTT CASSWTSPTDTQYF TRBD2 TRBJ2-3 TRBV5-1 medium-sized
TGTGCCAGCAGCTTGCCCGGGACCTACGAGCAGTACTTC CASSLPGTYEQYF . TRBJ2-7 TRBV7-9 .
TGTGCCAGCAGCTTACAGCCGGGGTCCTACGAGCAGTACTTC CASSLQPGSYEQYF . TRBJ2-7 TRBV5-5 .
TGTGCCAGCAGTACCCCGGAACACAGGGATAATGAAAAACTGTTTTTT CASSTPEHRDNEKLFF . TRBJ1-4 TRBV6-9 .
TGTGCCAGCAGCTCTACAGGGTCTTTTGGCTACACCTTC CASSSTGSFGYTF . TRBJ1-2 TRBV5-4 few
TGCGCCAGCAGCTCCTCGACTAGCGGGAGGGCAGATACGCAGTATTTT CASSSSTSGRADTQYF TRBD2 TRBJ2-3 TRBV5-1 few
TGTGCCAGCAGCTTAGCGCGAGGGACAGGGGCCAACGTCCTGACTTTC CASSLARGTGANVLTF . TRBJ2-6 TRBV7-2 .